This T cell receptor (beta chain) was identified during a study of cytomegalovirus exposure and HLA in healthy donors. Looking at the study overall: Samples from HLA-typed donors yielded about 85 million unique TCRs in an early data release.

Despite likely unrecorded immune exposures, the donors were nominally healthy at the time of sampling. The length of the CDR3 is 15 residues. Trimming stripped 3 bases from V and 2 bases from J, with 11 bases between. CDR1 is MNHNS and CDR2 is SASEGT in the germline V gene. This clone was observed a few times. The PCR employed 60 Vbeta primers together with 13 Jbeta primers. TCRdb's table, derived via immunoSEQ multiplex PCR, lists solely in-frame clones and lacks some. Here the sample spans some 200,000 clones, roughly 83% being singletons. The sequencing input was PBMCs. The chain employs TRBV6-1 and TRBJ2-4; D unclear. The clonotype originates from a male donor in good health and CMV-seropositive. The CDR3 sequence: CASSEMTPTKNIQYF. Here the CDR3 DNA reads TGTGCCAGCAGTGAGATGACACCCACCAAAAACATTCAGTACTTC.